These T cell receptor beta chains were read from a single sample in a study of cytomegalovirus exposure and HLA in healthy donors. The table came from immunoSEQ multiplex PCR; TCRdb's copy has only in-frame clones and leaves some out. This sample's table has roughly 100,000 clones. Sequencing was carried out using PBMCs. These receptors were obtained from a man aged 50 to 59 in good health and CMV-seronegative. Both conserved end residues are part of each CDR3. Fields, in order: CDR3 length, D gene, J gene, V gene, CDR3 DNA, CDR3 protein. A D gene is named only where the DNA matches it firmly.

CDR3 length: 15; D gene: TRBD1; J gene: TRBJ1-4; V gene: TRBV4-3; CDR3 DNA: TGCGCCAGCAGCCCCCTCGGGACAGGGGATGAAAAACTGTTTTTT; CDR3 protein: CASSPLGTGDEKLFF
CDR3 length: 15; D gene: TRBD2; J gene: TRBJ2-7; V gene: TRBV4-2; CDR3 DNA: TGTGCCAGCAGCCCCATAGCGGGGGAGATCTACGAGCAGTACTTC; CDR3 protein: CASSPIAGEIYEQYF
CDR3 length: 13; D gene: .; J gene: TRBJ2-7; V gene: TRBV7-2; CDR3 DNA: TGTGCCAGCAGCTTGGCCTACAGCTACGAGCAGTACTTC; CDR3 protein: CASSLAYSYEQYF
CDR3 length: 15; D gene: .; J gene: TRBJ1-2; V gene: TRBV10-3; CDR3 DNA: TGTGCCACCCAATCCCCAGGAACTGCTAACTATGGCTACACCTTC; CDR3 protein: CATQSPGTANYGYTF
CDR3 length: 17; D gene: TRBD2; J gene: TRBJ2-3; V gene: TRBV5-1; CDR3 DNA: TGCGCCAGCACATATTCTCTAGCGGGACCTAGCACAGATACGCAGTATTTT; CDR3 protein: CASTYSLAGPSTDTQYF
CDR3 length: 15; D gene: TRBD2; J gene: TRBJ2-2; V gene: TRBV10-3; CDR3 DNA: TGTGCCATCAGAACTAGCGGGGCGAACACCGGGGAGCTGTTTTTT; CDR3 protein: CAIRTSGANTGELFF
CDR3 length: 16; D gene: .; J gene: TRBJ1-1; V gene: TRBV15; CDR3 DNA: TGTGCCACCAGCAGAGAGCAGGGGATAATGAACACTGAAGCTTTCTTT; CDR3 protein: CATSREQGIMNTEAFF
CDR3 length: 16; D gene: .; J gene: TRBJ2-5; V gene: TRBV5-1; CDR3 DNA: TGCGCCAGCAGCCCGCCCCTAGGATCGTACCAAGAGACCCAGTACTTC; CDR3 protein: CASSPPLGSYQETQYF
CDR3 length: 15; D gene: TRBD1; J gene: TRBJ1-6; V gene: TRBV5-1; CDR3 DNA: TGCGCCAGCAGCTACCAGACAGGGGGCAATTCACCCCTCCACTTT; CDR3 protein: CASSYQTGGNSPLHF
CDR3 length: 11; D gene: .; J gene: TRBJ2-7; V gene: TRBV29-1; CDR3 DNA: TGCAGCGTTGTCAGGGACAACGAGCAGTACTTC; CDR3 protein: CSVVRDNEQYF